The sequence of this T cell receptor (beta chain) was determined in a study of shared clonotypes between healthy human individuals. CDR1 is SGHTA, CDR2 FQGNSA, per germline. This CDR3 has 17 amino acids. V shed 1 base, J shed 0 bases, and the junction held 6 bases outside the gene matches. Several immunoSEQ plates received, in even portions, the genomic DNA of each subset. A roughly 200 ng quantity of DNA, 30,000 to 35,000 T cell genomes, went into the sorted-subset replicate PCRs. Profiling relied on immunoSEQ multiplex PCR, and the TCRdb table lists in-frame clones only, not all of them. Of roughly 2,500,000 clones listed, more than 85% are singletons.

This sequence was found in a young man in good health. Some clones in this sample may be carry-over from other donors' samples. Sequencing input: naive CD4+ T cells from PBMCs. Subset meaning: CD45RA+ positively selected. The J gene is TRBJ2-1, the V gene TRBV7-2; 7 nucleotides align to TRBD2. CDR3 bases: TGTGCCAGCAGCTTAGGTAGCGGGCTAAGCTCCTACAATGAGCAGTTCTTC. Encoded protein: CASSLGSGLSSYNEQFF.